The 7 T cell receptor beta chains reported below all come from one sample, sequenced in a study of regulatory T cells in long-lasting Graves disease. The time point was: newly diagnosed GD, antithyroid drugs for less than 3 months. Extracted RNA from PBMCs served as the source of the TCR library. Arm-PCR of CDR3 regions and iRepertoire HTBI primers were the basis on which TCR beta libraries were built. Using its own MiXCR run on the multiplex PCR reads, TCRdb lists one record per CDR3 protein. This table has about 540,000 distinct CDR3 sequences, roughly 14% appearing once. These data were also filed under a second study, of T cells in Graves' hyperthyroidism and ophthalmopathy.

This sample comprised peripheral blood mononuclear cells (PBMCs), obtained at new diagnosis, from a patient treated with antithyroid drugs. Receptors originate from a man aged 25-45 years with Graves disease.

This clonotype was seen more than once but under ten times. The chain carries TRBV27 and TRBJ2-5; 7 positions match TRBD1. CDR1 and CDR2 from the germline V gene are MNHEY and SMNVEV (reference sequence). V lost 4 bases, J lost 4 bases, and 12 bases stayed unmatched. CDR3 length: 16 residues. CDR3 coding DNA: TGTGCCAGCAGTTCCCTAGGAGAGGGGGCAGGAGAGACCCAGTACTTC. As protein: CASSSLGEGAGETQYF.

In this sample, this clonotype turned up many times. The J gene is TRBJ2-7, the V gene TRBV6-2 or TRBV6-3; D call uncertain. Trimming stripped 4 bases from V and 12 bases from J, with 16 bases between. Germline values: CDR1 MNHEY, CDR2 SVGEGT. The CDR3 has 12 amino acids. As DNA, the CDR3 is TGTGCCAGCAGTTCCCCCGGATCGACGCCGTACTTC. Amino acid sequence: CASSSPGSTPYF.

The rearrangement joins TRBV6-9 to TRBJ2-2; D unresolved. Trimming pared 4 bases from V and 0 bases from J, leaving 9 bases between. The V gene's germline CDR1 is MNHGY and CDR2 SVAAGI. The CDR3 totals 15 residues. This CDR3 is CASSFRTPNTGELFF. CDR3 DNA: TGTGCCAGCAGTTTTCGAACTCCGAACACCGGGGAGCTGTTTTTT.

The chain is built from TRBV2 and TRBJ1-6; D gene unclear. Between the trimmed V and J ends, which lost 4 bases and 3 bases, there was a span of 7 bases. The CDR3 extends over 14 amino acids. CDR1 and CDR2 (germline): SNHLY, FYNNEI. The CDR3 sequence: CASSGSGYNSPLHF. In DNA form, the CDR3 reads TGTGCCAGCAGTGGCAGTGGCTATAATTCACCCCTCCACTTT.

This clonotype was detected many times. The V call is TRBV12-3 or TRBV12-4, the J call TRBJ2-7, with TRBD1 matching 9 bases. This CDR3 has 13 amino acids. V lost 2 bases, J lost 11 bases, and 7 bases stayed unmatched. CDR3 in amino acids: CASSLRGDRVKYF. CDR3 DNA: TGTGCCAGCAGTTTAAGGGGGGACAGGGTAAAGTACTTC.

This chain connects TRBV24-1 to TRBJ2-1; D may be TRBD2 (5 bases). Germline loops: CDR1 KGHDR, CDR2 SFDVKD. The CDR3 runs to 15 residues. Deletions cut 3 bases from V and 3 bases from J, with 11 bases between. For the CDR3, the DNA is TGTGCCACCAGTGATGCTAGCAGAGACTACAATGAGCAGTTCTTC. Translation: CATSDASRDYNEQFF.

With regard to this clonotype: This clone may be a read error of a much larger clone one base away. CDR3 DNA: TGTGCCAGCTCACACTATACAGCAGGGATGGAGACCCAGTACTTC. The encoded protein is CASSHYTAGMETQYF. The rearrangement links TRBV18 to TRBJ2-5; D is perhaps TRBD1 (5 bases). Looked up from germline, CDR1 is KGHSH and CDR2 is LQKENI. This CDR3 region has 15 residues. V was shortened by 4 bases and J by 5 bases, with 17 bases between the two germline ends. The full variable domain, in which reference TRBV18 and TRBJ2-5 provide the parts outside the CDR3, is NAGVMQNPRHLVRRRGQEARLRCSPMKGHSHVYWYRQLPEEGLKFMVYLQKENIIDESGMPKERFSAEFPKEGPSILRIQQVVRGDSAAYFCASSHYTAGMETQYFGPGTRLLVL.